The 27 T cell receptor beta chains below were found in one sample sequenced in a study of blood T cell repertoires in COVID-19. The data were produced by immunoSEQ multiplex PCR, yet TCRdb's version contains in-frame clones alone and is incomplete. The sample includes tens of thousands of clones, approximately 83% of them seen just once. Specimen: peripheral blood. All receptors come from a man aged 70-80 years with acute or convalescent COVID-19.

As DNA, the CDR3 is TGTGCCAGCAGTCGAAATCAGAACTATGGCTACACCTTC. This sequence encodes CASSRNQNYGYTF. The J gene is TRBJ1-2, the V gene TRBV28; the D is unclear. Trimming removed 5 bases at V and 2 bases at J, with 9 bases between. The germline CDR1 and CDR2 sequences are MDHEN and SYDVKM. This CDR3 spans 13 amino acids.

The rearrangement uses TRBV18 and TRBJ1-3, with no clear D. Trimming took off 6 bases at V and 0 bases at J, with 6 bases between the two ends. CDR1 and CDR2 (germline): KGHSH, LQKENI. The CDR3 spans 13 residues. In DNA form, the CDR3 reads TGTGCCAGCTCCGATAGCTCTGGAAACACCATATATTTT. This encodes CASSDSSGNTIYF.

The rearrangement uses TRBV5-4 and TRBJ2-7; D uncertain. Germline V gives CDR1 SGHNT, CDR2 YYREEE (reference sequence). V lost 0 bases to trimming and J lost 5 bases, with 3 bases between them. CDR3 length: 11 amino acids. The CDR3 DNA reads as TGTGCCAGCAGCTTGGCTAACGAGCAGTACTTC. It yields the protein CASSLANEQYF.

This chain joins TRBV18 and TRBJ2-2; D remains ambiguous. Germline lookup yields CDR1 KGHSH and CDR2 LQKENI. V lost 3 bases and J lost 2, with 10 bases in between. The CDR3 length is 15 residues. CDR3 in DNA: TGTGCCAGCTCACCGGGCTTTTCAAACACCGGGGAGCTGTTTTTT. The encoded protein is CASSPGFSNTGELFF. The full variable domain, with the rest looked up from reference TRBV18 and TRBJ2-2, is NAGVMQNPRHLVRRRGQEARLRCSPMKGHSHVYWYRQLPEEGLKFMVYLQKENIIDESGMPKERFSAEFPKEGPSILRIQQVVRGDSAAYFCASSPGFSNTGELFFGEGSRLTVL.

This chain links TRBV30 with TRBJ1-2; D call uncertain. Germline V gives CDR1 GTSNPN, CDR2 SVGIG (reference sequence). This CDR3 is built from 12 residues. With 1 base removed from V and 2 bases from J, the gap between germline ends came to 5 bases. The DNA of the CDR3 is TGTGCCTGGAGTGCCCCAAACTATGGCTACACCTTC. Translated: CAWSAPNYGYTF. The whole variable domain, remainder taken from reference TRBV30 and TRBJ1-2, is SQTIHQWPATLVQPVGSPLSLECTVEGTSNPNLYWYRQAAGRGLQLLFYSVGIGQISSEVPQNLSASRPQDRQFILSSKKLLLSDSGFYLCAWSAPNYGYTFGSGTRLTVV.

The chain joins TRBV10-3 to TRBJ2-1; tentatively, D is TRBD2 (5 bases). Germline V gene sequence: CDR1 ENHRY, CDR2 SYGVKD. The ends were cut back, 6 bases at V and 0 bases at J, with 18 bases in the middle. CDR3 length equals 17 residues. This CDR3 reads CAISPAADPSSYNEQFF. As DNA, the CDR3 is TGTGCCATCAGCCCGGCAGCGGATCCCTCCTCCTACAATGAGCAGTTCTTC.

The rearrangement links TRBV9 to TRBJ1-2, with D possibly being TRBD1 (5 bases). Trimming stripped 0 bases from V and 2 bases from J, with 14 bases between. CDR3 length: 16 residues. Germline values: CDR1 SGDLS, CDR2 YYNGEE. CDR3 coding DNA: TGTGCCAGCAGCGTAGGATGGGGGGAGGGCAACTATGGCTACACCTTC. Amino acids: CASSVGWGEGNYGYTF.

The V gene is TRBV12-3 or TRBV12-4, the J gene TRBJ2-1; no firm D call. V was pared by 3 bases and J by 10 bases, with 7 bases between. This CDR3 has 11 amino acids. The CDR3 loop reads CASSFEEEQFF. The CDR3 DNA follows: TGTGCCAGCAGTTTTGAGGAGGAGCAGTTCTTC.

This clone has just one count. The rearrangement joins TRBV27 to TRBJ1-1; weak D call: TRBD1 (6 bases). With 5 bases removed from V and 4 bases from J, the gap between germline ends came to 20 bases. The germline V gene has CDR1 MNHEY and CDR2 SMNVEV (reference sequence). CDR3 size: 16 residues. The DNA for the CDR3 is TGTGCCAGCAGTGCCCGAAGAGGGGGGGGGAGCACTGAAGCTTTCTTT. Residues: CASSARRGGGSTEAFF.

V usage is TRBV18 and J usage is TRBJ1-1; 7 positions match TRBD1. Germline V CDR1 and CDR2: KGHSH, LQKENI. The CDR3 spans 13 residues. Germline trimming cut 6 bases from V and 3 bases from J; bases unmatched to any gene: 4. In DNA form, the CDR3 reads TGTGCCAGCTCTCACAGGGGTGACACTGAAGCTTTCTTT. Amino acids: CASSHRGDTEAFF.

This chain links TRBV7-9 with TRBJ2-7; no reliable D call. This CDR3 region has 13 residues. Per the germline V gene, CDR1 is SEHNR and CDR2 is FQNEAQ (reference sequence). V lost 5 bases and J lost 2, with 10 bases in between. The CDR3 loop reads CASSTSTAYEQYF. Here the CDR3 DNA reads TGTGCCAGCAGCACTTCCACAGCCTACGAGCAGTACTTC.

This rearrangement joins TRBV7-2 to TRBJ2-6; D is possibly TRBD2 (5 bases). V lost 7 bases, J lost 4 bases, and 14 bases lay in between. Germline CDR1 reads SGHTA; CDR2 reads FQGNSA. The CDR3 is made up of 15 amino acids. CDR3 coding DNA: TGTGCCAGCATGAAAGGAGGTTCCGGGGCCAACGTCCTGACTTTC. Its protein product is CASMKGGSGANVLTF.

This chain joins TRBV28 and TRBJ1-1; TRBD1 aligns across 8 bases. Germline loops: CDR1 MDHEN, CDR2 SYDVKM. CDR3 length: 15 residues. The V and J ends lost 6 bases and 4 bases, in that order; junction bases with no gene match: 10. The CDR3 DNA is TGTGCCAGCAGACCTCAGGGGGCTCGGAGCACTGAAGCTTTCTTT. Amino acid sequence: CASRPQGARSTEAFF.

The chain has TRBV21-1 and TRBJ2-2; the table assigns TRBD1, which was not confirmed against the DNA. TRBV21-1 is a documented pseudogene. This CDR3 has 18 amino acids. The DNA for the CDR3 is TGTGCCAGCAGGGACTCGGGACAGGGACAAGTTAAGACCGGGGAGCTGTTTTTT. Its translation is CASRDSGQGQVKTGELFF.

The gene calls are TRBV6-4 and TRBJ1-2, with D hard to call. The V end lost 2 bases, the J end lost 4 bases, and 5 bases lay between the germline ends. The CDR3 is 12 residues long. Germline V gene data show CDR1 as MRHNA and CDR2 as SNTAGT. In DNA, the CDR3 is TGTGCCAGCAGTGACACCAGCTATGGCTACACCTTC. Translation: CASSDTSYGYTF.

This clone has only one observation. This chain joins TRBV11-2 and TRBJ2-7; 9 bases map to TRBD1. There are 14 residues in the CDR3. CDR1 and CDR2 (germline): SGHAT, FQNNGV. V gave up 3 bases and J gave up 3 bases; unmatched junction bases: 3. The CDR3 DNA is TGTGCCAGCAGCTTGGGGACAGGGATCTACGAGCAGTACTTC. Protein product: CASSLGTGIYEQYF.

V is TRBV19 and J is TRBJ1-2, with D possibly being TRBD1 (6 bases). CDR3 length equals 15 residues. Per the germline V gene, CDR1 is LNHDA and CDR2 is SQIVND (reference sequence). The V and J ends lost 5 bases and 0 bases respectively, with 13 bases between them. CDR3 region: CASSSQGTANYGYTF. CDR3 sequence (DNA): TGTGCCAGTAGTTCGCAGGGGACCGCTAACTATGGCTACACCTTC.

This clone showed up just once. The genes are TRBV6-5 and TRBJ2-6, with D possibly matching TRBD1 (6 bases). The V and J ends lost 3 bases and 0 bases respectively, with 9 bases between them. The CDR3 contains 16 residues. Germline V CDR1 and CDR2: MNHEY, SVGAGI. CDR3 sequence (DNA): TGTGCCAGCAGTTATCTAGGGGGCTCTGGGGCCAACGTCCTGACTTTC. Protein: CASSYLGGSGANVLTF.

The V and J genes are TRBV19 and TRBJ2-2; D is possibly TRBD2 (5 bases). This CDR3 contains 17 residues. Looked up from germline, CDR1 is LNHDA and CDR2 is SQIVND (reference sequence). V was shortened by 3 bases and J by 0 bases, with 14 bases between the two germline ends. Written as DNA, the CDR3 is TGTGCCAGTAGTATTATTGTAGGGAGCCCGAACACCGGGGAGCTGTTTTTT. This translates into CASSIIVGSPNTGELFF.

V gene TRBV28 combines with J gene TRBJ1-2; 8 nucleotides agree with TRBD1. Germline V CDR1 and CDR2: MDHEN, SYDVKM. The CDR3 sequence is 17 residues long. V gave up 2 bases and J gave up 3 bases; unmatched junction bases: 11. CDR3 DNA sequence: TGTGCCAGCAGTTTAATCGGCAGGGGGCGCCCGGACTATGGCTACACCTTC. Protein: CASSLIGRGRPDYGYTF.

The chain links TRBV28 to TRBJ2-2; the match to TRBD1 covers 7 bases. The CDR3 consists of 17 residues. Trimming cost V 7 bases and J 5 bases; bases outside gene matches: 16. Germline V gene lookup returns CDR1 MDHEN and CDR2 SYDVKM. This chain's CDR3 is CASISSIGTGATGELFF. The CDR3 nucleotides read TGTGCCAGCATCTCTTCGATAGGAACAGGGGCAACCGGGGAGCTGTTTTTT.

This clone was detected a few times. The CDR3 nucleotides are TGTGCCAGCAGGGACAGTTTGGTCACTGAAGCTTTCTTT. Protein sequence: CASRDSLVTEAFF. This chain links TRBV3-1 (or the pseudogene TRBV3-2) with TRBJ1-1; TRBD1 might be the D (6 bases). CDR1 is LGHDT, CDR2 YNNKEL, per germline (reference sequence). V dropped 6 bases and J dropped 4 bases, with 12 bases sitting between them. The CDR3 has 13 residues.

Written as DNA, the CDR3 is TGTGCCAGCAGCTTGGTATCAGTTAACTATGGCTACACCTTC. It codes for CASSLVSVNYGYTF. This chain uses TRBV5-4 with TRBJ1-2; unclear D gene. The CDR3 runs to 14 residues. Germline V gene sequence: CDR1 SGHNT, CDR2 YYREEE (reference sequence). The ends were cut back, 0 bases at V and 1 base at J, with 7 bases in the middle.

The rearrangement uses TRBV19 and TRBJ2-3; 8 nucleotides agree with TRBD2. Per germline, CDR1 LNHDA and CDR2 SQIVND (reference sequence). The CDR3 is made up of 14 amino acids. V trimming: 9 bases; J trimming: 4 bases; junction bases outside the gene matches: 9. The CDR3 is CASGGGRISDTQYF. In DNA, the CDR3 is TGTGCCAGCGGCGGGGGGCGGATATCAGATACGCAGTATTTT.

The CDR3 DNA reads as TGTGCCAGCAGTTATCTAAGGGGTGAGCAGTTCTTC. Its protein product is CASSYLRGEQFF. V gene TRBV6-2 or TRBV6-3 combines with J gene TRBJ2-1, with D possibly matching TRBD1 (5 bases). The V end was cut by 3 bases, the J end by 9 bases, with 9 bases between. Germline loops: CDR1 MNHEY, CDR2 SVGEGT. This CDR3 is 12 amino acids long.

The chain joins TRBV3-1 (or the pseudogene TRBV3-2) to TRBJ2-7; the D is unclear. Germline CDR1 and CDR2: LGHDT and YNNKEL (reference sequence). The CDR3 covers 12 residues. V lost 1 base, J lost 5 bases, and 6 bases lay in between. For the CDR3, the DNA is TGTGCCAGCAGCCAAGGTCGCGACGAGCAGTACTTC. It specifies CASSQGRDEQYF.

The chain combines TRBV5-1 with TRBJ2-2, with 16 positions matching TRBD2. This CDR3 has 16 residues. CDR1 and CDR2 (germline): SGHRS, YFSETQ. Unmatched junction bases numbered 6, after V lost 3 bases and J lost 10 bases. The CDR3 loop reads CASSSGTSGRAVELFF. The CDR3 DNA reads TGCGCCAGCAGCTCCGGGACTAGCGGGAGGGCCGTGGAGCTGTTTTTT.